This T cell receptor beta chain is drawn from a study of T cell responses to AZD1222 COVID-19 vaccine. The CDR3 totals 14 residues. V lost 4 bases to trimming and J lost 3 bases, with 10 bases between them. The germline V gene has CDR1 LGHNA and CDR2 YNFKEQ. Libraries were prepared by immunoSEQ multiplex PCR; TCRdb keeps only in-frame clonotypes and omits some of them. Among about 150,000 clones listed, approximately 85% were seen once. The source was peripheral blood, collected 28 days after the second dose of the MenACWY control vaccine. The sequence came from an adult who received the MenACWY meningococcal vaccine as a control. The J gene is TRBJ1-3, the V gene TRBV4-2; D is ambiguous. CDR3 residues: CASSLEVVGNTIYF. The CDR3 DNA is TGTGCCAGCAGCCTAGAGGTAGTTGGAAACACCATATATTTT.